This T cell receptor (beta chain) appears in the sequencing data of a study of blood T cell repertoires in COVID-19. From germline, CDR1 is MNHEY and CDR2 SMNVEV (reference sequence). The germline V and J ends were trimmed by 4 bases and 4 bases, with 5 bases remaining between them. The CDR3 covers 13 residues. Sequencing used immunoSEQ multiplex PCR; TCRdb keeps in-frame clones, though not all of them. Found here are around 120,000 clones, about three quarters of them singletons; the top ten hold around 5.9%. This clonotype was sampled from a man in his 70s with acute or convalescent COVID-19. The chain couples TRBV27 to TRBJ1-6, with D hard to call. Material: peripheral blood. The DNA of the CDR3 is TGTGCCAGCAGTTGGGCGTATAATTCACCCCTCCACTTT. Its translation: CASSWAYNSPLHF.